One and the same sample provided the 27 T cell receptor beta chains below, sequenced in a study of PD-L1 blockade in urothelial cancer. Here immunoSEQ multiplex PCR was the method, and the copy in TCRdb shows in-frame clones only, minus some. The sample lists 40,000 to 45,000 clones, about 90% occurring once. Sample time point: peripheral blood 6 weeks after treatment start. Material: PBMCs, obtained around atezolizumab (anti-PD-L1) treatment. Receptors were obtained from a man aged 70-80 years with urothelial cancer.

The chain uses TRBV30 and TRBJ2-1; D may be TRBD2 (5 bases). CDR1 and CDR2 (germline): GTSNPN, SVGIG (reference sequence). This CDR3 has 12 residues. V was clipped by 2 bases and J by 10 bases, with 12 bases between them. The CDR3 nucleotides are TGTGCCTGGAGTCCCCCCCCGGGAGAGCAGTTCTTC. It is translated as CAWSPPPGEQFF. Looking up the rest from reference TRBV30 and TRBJ2-1 gives the full variable domain: SQTIHQWPATLVQPVGSPLSLECTVEGTSNPNLYWYRQAAGRGLQLLFYSVGIGQISSEVPQNLSASRPQDRQFILSSKKLLLSDSGFYLCAWSPPPGEQFFGPGTRLTVL.

This rearrangement joins TRBV2 to TRBJ1-2; D might be TRBD1 (6 bases). Germline V gene sequence: CDR1 SNHLY, CDR2 FYNNEI. Deletions cut 6 bases from V and 4 bases from J, with 18 bases between. The CDR3 loop spans 15 amino acids. The CDR3 nucleotides read TGTGCCAGCAGGCTCACCATAACAGGGACCTATGGCTACACCTTC. It encodes CASRLTITGTYGYTF.

The V and J genes are TRBV11-2 and TRBJ2-7, with D possibly TRBD1 on 5 matching bases. Germline CDR1 SGHAT, CDR2 FQNNGV. The CDR3 consists of 15 residues. Trimming shortened V by 5 bases and J by 0 bases, and 14 bases separated the two germline ends. The CDR3 here is CASSPLTVSSYEQYF. CDR3 DNA sequence: TGTGCCAGCAGCCCCTTGACAGTGAGCTCCTACGAGCAGTACTTC.

The chain's CDR3 is CASSEPPGQGGNTIYF. The CDR3 DNA reads as TGTGCCAGCAGTGAACCGCCGGGACAGGGGGGAAACACCATATATTTT. The V gene is TRBV2, the J gene TRBJ1-3; 10 positions agree with TRBD1. The CDR3 extends over 16 amino acids. Per the germline V gene, CDR1 is SNHLY and CDR2 is FYNNEI. Trimming cost V 2 bases and J 4 bases; bases outside gene matches: 5.

The V and J genes are TRBV5-8 and TRBJ1-5; a possible D gene is TRBD1 (6 bases). The CDR3 is 16 residues long. Deletions cut 5 bases from V and 0 bases from J, with 15 bases between. Germline loops: CDR1 SGHTS, CDR2 YDEGEE. Written as DNA, the CDR3 is TGTGCCAGCAGAACGGACAGACCGTATAGCAATCAGCCCCAGCATTTT. The encoded protein is CASRTDRPYSNQPQHF.

V is TRBV28 and J is TRBJ2-1; TRBD2 aligns across 11 bases. With 6 bases clipped from V and 7 bases from J, the junction kept 11 bases outside the gene matches. CDR1 and CDR2 (germline): MDHEN, SYDVKM. This CDR3 region has 16 residues. The CDR3 spells CASRKGVAGGLNEQFF. CDR3 in DNA: TGTGCCAGCAGGAAAGGGGTAGCGGGAGGGTTGAATGAGCAGTTCTTC.

The V gene is TRBV5-1, the J gene TRBJ2-3; D not resolved. The CDR3 runs 13 residues. CDR1 and CDR2 (germline): SGHRS, YFSETQ. Trimming left V 2 bases short and J 4 bases short, with 8 bases between. CDR3 protein: CASSFKAPDTQYF. The CDR3 region has the DNA TGCGCCAGCAGCTTCAAAGCCCCAGATACGCAGTATTTT. Using reference TRBV5-1 and TRBJ2-3 for the parts outside the CDR3, the full variable domain is KAGVTQTPRYLIKTRGQQVTLSCSPISGHRSVSWYQQTPGQGLQFLFEYFSETQRNKGNFPGRFSGRQFSNSRSEMNVSTLELGDSALYLCASSFKAPDTQYFGPGTRLTVL.

The genes are TRBV9 and TRBJ2-7; TRBD2 matches 8 bases. Germline CDR1 and CDR2: SGDLS and YYNGEE. Trimming at V came to 0 bases and at J to 5 bases, leaving 10 bases not matched to a gene. The CDR3 is made up of 16 amino acids. CDR3 in DNA: TGTGCCAGCAGCGTAGGGAGTAGCGGGATCCTGGACGAGCAGTACTTC. Translating gives CASSVGSSGILDEQYF.

This clone has only one observation. This chain joins TRBV6-5 and TRBJ2-5; perhaps TRBD2 as D (6 bases). V dropped 0 bases and J dropped 3 bases, with 8 bases sitting between them. The CDR3 is made up of 14 amino acids. The germline gives CDR1 MNHEY, CDR2 SVGAGI. CDR3: CASSYSVAEETQYF. In DNA form, the CDR3 reads TGTGCCAGCAGTTACTCGGTAGCGGAAGAGACCCAGTACTTC.

This chain uses TRBV6-6 with TRBJ2-1; 7 bases line up with TRBD1. Germline assignment: CDR1 MNHNY and CDR2 SVGAGI (reference sequence). The CDR3 extends over 16 amino acids. J lost 5 bases, V lost 5 bases, and 12 bases had no gene match. CDR3 protein: CASSVDRLGWNNEQFF. The CDR3 nucleotides are TGTGCCAGCAGTGTGGACAGGTTGGGGTGGAACAATGAGCAGTTCTTC.

The CDR3 region has the DNA TGCGCCAGCAGCCCCAACCCGAGACGGGATGAAAAACTGTTTTTT. Its protein product is CASSPNPRRDEKLFF. V and J are TRBV5-1 and TRBJ1-4, with D unclear. V was cut by 4 bases and J by 6 bases, with 16 bases left in between. This CDR3 spans 15 amino acids. CDR1 and CDR2 (germline): SGHRS, YFSETQ.

The genes are TRBV5-6 and TRBJ2-2, with TRBD2 matching 7 bases. The CDR3 runs to 16 residues. The V segment lost 4 bases and the J segment 0 bases; nucleotides outside the gene matches: 6. The germline gives CDR1 SGHDT, CDR2 YYEEEE. The DNA for the CDR3 is TGTGCCAGCAGCCGTCACGGACTAGCGAACACCGGGGAGCTGTTTTTT. Its protein is CASSRHGLANTGELFF.

V is TRBV6-4 and J is TRBJ1-2; possible D gene TRBD1, 6 bases. V was trimmed by 5 bases and J by 3 bases, leaving 16 bases between them. The germline V gene encodes CDR1 MRHNA and CDR2 SNTAGT. CDR3 length: 15 amino acids. CDR3 residues: CASSPGQRWDYGYTF. CDR3 DNA: TGTGCCAGCAGTCCAGGACAGCGTTGGGACTATGGCTACACCTTC.

The genes are TRBV27 and TRBJ2-1; 11 bases align to TRBD1. The CDR3 sequence is 17 residues long. Germline V gene lookup returns CDR1 MNHEY and CDR2 SMNVEV (reference sequence). With V trimmed by 2 bases and J by 7 bases, 10 bases remained unmatched. The CDR3 loop reads CASSLVGGQGANNEQFF. The CDR3 DNA reads as TGTGCCAGCAGTTTAGTAGGCGGACAGGGGGCTAATAATGAGCAGTTCTTC.

The J gene is TRBJ2-4, the V gene TRBV21-1; the table's TRBD2 call for D was not verified on the DNA. TRBV21-1 counts as a pseudogene. CDR3 length: 17 amino acids. As DNA, the CDR3 is TGTGCCAGCAGCAACGGAATAGCGGGAGAATCCAAAAACATTCAGTACTTC. This codes for CASSNGIAGESKNIQYF.

The rearrangement joins TRBV12-2 to TRBJ2-7; TRBD2, the table's D call, was not compared with the DNA. TRBV12-2 counts as a pseudogene. The CDR3 consists of 14 residues. CDR3 bases: TGTGCAAGTCGCCCGGGACTACTATCCTACGAGCAGTACTTC. The encoded protein is CASRPGLLSYEQYF.

This sequence joins TRBV28 and TRBJ1-5; perhaps TRBD1 as D (5 bases). This CDR3 region has 12 residues. Germline V gene sequence: CDR1 MDHEN, CDR2 SYDVKM. Trimming stripped 3 bases from V and 6 bases from J, with 6 bases between. The CDR3 coding sequence is TGTGCCAGCAGTTTGGACATTCAGCCCCAGCATTTT. Protein sequence: CASSLDIQPQHF.

This clone is a singleton in its sample. The chain uses TRBV9 and TRBJ2-5; 7 nucleotides agree with TRBD1. The V segment lost 7 bases and the J segment 2 bases; nucleotides outside the gene matches: 5. The CDR3 is 13 amino acids. The germline gives CDR1 SGDLS, CDR2 YYNGEE. The CDR3 sequence: CASGGTAQETQYF. CDR3 coding DNA: TGTGCCAGCGGTGGGACAGCTCAAGAGACCCAGTACTTC.

The rearrangement uses TRBV4-1 and TRBJ1-1; D may be TRBD1 (6 bases). The CDR3 loop spans 16 amino acids. Trimming left V 1 base short and J 6 bases short, with 18 bases between. The germline CDR1 and CDR2 sequences are MGHRA and YSYEKL. CDR3 region: CASSQAPGQSRAEAFF. As DNA, the CDR3 is TGCGCCAGCAGCCAAGCCCCCGGACAGTCTAGGGCTGAAGCTTTCTTT.

The chain employs TRBV5-1 and TRBJ2-3, with TRBD2 identical over 9 bases. V shed 2 bases and J 0 bases; nucleotides not matched to a gene: 1. Germline CDR1 and CDR2: SGHRS and YFSETQ. This CDR3 contains 15 residues. The DNA for the CDR3 is TGCGCCAGCAGCTTTGCGGGAGGGAGCACAGATACGCAGTATTTT. Amino acids: CASSFAGGSTDTQYF.

The chain recombines TRBV27 with TRBJ2-3; 10 bases line up with TRBD2. The junction had 2 bases not matched to a gene; V was cut back by 8 bases and J by 3 bases. This CDR3 has 13 amino acids. Germline CDR1 MNHEY, CDR2 SMNVEV (reference sequence). CDR3: CASAGLATDTQYF. CDR3 sequence (DNA): TGTGCCAGCGCGGGACTAGCGACAGATACGCAGTATTTT.

The CDR3 DNA sequence: TGTGCCAGCAGTGAATCTTTGAGGGGGCGCGCAGATACGCAGTATTTT. Amino acid sequence: CASSESLRGRADTQYF. V usage is TRBV25-1 and J usage is TRBJ2-3; the match to TRBD1 covers 7 bases. The CDR3 covers 16 residues. The germline gives CDR1 MGHDK, CDR2 SYGVNS. Trimming at V came to 1 base and at J to 4 bases, leaving 8 bases not matched to a gene. The whole variable domain, remainder taken from reference TRBV25-1 and TRBJ2-3, is EADIYQTPRYLVIGTGKKITLECSQTMGHDKMYWYQQDPGMELHLIHYSYGVNSTEKGDLSSESTVSRIRTEHFPLTLESARPSHTSQYLCASSESLRGRADTQYFGPGTRLTVL.

J is TRBJ2-1 and V is TRBV28; TRBD1 matches 7 bases. J was trimmed by 4 bases and V by 5 bases; bases with no gene match: 5. Germline V gene data show CDR1 as MDHEN and CDR2 as SYDVKM. This CDR3 has 14 residues. CDR3 sequence reads: CASSPPDRYNEQFF. CDR3 bases: TGTGCCAGCAGTCCCCCGGACAGGTACAATGAGCAGTTCTTC.

The chain carries TRBV5-4 and TRBJ2-1, with TRBD2 matching 9 bases. In germline, CDR1 is SGHNT, CDR2 YYREEE (reference sequence). Germline trimming cut 0 bases from V and 7 bases from J; bases unmatched to any gene: 5. The CDR3 runs to 15 residues. In DNA form, the CDR3 reads TGTGCCAGCAGCTTGGGTGGCGGGAGGGGAAATGAGCAGTTCTTC. Encoded protein: CASSLGGGRGNEQFF. The full variable domain, with the rest looked up from reference TRBV5-4 and TRBJ2-1, is ETGVTQSPTHLIKTRGQQVTLRCSSQSGHNTVSWYQQALGQGPQFIFQYYREEENGRGNFPPRFSGLQFPNYSSELNVNALELDDSALYLCASSLGGGRGNEQFFGPGTRLTVL.

V gene TRBV21-1 combines with J gene TRBJ2-5; the D call TRBD2 from the table was never checked on the DNA. TRBV21-1 is flagged as a pseudogene. The CDR3 covers 18 residues. The CDR3, as DNA: TGTGCCAGCAGCAAAAGGCGGGGAAGACAGAGCACTCAAGAGACCCAGTACTTC. Translating gives CASSKRRGRQSTQETQYF.

The chain joins TRBV6-1 to TRBJ2-2; D possibly corresponds to TRBD2 (5 bases). The germline V gene encodes CDR1 MNHNS and CDR2 SASEGT. V was shortened by 4 bases and J by 1 base, with 10 bases between the two germline ends. The length of the CDR3 is 15 residues. The CDR3, as DNA: TGTGCCAGCAGTGTTGAGGACTGGAACACCGGGGAGCTGTTTTTT. Its translation is CASSVEDWNTGELFF.

The CDR3 bases are TGTGCCAGCAGCTTAGGCAGGGGCGGATACTCTGGGGCCAACGTCCTGACTTTC. It yields the protein CASSLGRGGYSGANVLTF. This sequence joins TRBV7-9 and TRBJ2-6, with a weak D call TRBD1 (6 bases). Germline-derived CDR1 and CDR2 are SEHNR and FQNEAQ (reference sequence). The CDR3 consists of 18 residues. The V gene lost 1 base and the J gene lost 0 bases, with 13 bases spanning the gap.